This T cell receptor beta chain was captured by sequencing in a study of blood T cell repertoires in COVID-19. Study as a whole: The samples span acute and convalescent COVID-19 from the United States, Italy and Spain. The cDNA or gDNA used as material had been derived from T cells, B-cell-depleted T cells, or PBMCs.

This clone has a single count. Clones were read by immunoSEQ multiplex PCR, and TCRdb kept only the in-frame ones, dropping some. Counted here are approximately 140,000 clones, roughly four fifths occurring once; the ten biggest clones make up less than 15%. Germline V CDR1 and CDR2: MGHRA, YSYEKL. V was shortened by 4 bases and J by 0 bases, with 21 bases between the two germline ends. This CDR3 comprises 18 residues. Sequenced input: peripheral blood. The V and J genes are TRBV4-1 and TRBJ1-1; D unresolved. The TCR sequence derives from a man older than 75 with acute or convalescent COVID-19. DNA of the CDR3: TGCGCCAGCAGCCTCCCCCCGGGGTCAGCCGCGCTGAACACTGAAGCTTTCTTT. This codes for CASSLPPGSAALNTEAFF.